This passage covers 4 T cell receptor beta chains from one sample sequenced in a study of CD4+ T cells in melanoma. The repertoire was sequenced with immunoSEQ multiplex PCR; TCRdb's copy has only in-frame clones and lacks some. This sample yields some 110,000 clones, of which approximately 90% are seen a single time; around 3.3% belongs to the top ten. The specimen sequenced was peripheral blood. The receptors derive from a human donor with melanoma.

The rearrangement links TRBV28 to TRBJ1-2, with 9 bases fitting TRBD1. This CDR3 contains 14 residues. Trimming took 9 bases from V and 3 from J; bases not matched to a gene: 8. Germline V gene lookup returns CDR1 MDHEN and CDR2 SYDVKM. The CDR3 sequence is CASHRDRVDYGYTF. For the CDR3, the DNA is TGTGCCAGTCACCGGGACAGGGTTGACTATGGCTACACCTTC.

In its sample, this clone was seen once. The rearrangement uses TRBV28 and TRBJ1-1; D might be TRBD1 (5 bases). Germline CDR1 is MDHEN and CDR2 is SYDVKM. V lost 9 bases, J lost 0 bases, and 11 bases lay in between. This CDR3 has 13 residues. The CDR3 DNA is TGTGCCAGTATGGGGGGGATGAACACTGAAGCTTTCTTT. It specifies CASMGGMNTEAFF. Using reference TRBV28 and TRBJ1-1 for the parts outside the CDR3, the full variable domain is DVKVTQSSRYLVKRTGEKVFLECVQDMDHENMFWYRQDPGLGLRLIYFSYDVKMKEKGDIPEGYSVSREKKERFSLILESASTNQTSMYLCASMGGMNTEAFFGQGTRLTVV.

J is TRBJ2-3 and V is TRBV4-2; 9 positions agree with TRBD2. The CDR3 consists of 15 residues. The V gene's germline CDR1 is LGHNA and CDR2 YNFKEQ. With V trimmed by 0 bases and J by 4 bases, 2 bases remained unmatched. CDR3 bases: TGTGCCAGCAGCCAAGATGGCGGGGGGGCAGATACGCAGTATTTT. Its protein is CASSQDGGGADTQYF.

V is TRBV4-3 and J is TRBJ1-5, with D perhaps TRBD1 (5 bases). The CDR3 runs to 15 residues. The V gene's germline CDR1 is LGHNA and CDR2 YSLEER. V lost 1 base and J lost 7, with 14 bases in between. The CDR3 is CASSQVMGDGQPQHF. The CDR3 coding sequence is TGCGCCAGCAGCCAAGTGATGGGGGACGGGCAGCCCCAGCATTTT.